A few counts support the clone carrying this T cell receptor beta chain. These data are taken from a study of CD8+ T cells in alopecia areata. Reverse transcription of extracted RNA yielded cDNA, which provided the sequencing template. TCRdb's table, derived via immunoSEQ multiplex PCR, lists solely in-frame clones and lacks some. The data show hundreds of thousands of clones, around two thirds seen once. The TCR comes from a human donor with alopecia areata. The sample in question was CD4+ T cells sorted from blood, obtained at week 0.

CDR3 coding DNA: TGTGCCAGCCGGAAGGGCCCGGGGGACACCGGGGAGCTGTTTTTT. It codes for CASRKGPGDTGELFF. The J gene is TRBJ2-2, the V gene TRBV7-2; tentatively, D is TRBD2 (6 bases). Germline CDR1 is SGHTA and CDR2 is FQGNSA. CDR3 length equals 15 residues. Between the trimmed V and J ends, which lost 8 bases and 3 bases, there was a span of 16 bases.